This entry concerns a single TCR beta chain. This specimen comes from a study of blood T cell repertoires in COVID-19. The overall study: Donors in the United States, Italy and Spain gave samples during acute or convalescent COVID-19. PBMCs, B-cell-depleted T cells, or T cells provided the cDNA or gDNA that made up the material.

V lost 0 bases and J lost 6, with 9 bases in between. This CDR3 has 15 amino acids. CDR1 and CDR2 (germline): MNHEY, SVGAGI. In the original workflow: Reference gene primer amplification yielded estimated nucleated cell counts. Libraries were prepared by immunoSEQ multiplex PCR; TCRdb keeps only in-frame clonotypes and omits some of them. V, J and clone size derive from that table, while D and trimming were established from the DNA sequence. The sample contains some 110,000 clones, approximately 83% of which appear only once. The chain carries TRBV6-5 and TRBJ1-6; D perhaps matches TRBD1 (6 bases). This receptor was identified in a woman in her 70s with acute or convalescent COVID-19. The sequencing sample was made of peripheral blood. For the CDR3, the DNA is TGTGCCAGCAGTTACTCAGGACAGCCTAATTCACCCCTCCACTTT. Translation gives CASSYSGQPNSPLHF.